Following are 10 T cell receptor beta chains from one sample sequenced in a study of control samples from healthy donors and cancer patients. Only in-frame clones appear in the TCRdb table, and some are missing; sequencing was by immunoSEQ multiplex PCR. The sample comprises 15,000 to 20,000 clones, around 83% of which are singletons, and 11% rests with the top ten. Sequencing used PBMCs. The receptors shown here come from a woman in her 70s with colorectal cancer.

The CDR3 sequence is CASSVKRGQSNEQFF. The CDR3 DNA reads as TGTGCCAGTAGTGTGAAGCGGGGGCAGAGCAATGAGCAGTTCTTC. The chain carries TRBV19 and TRBJ2-1; TRBD2 aligns across 8 bases. Germline V CDR1 and CDR2: LNHDA, SQIVND (reference sequence). CDR3 length: 15 residues. The junction had 9 bases not matched to a gene; V was cut back by 5 bases and J by 6 bases. Variable domain in full (rest from reference TRBV19 and TRBJ2-1): DGGITQSPKYLFRKEGQNVTLSCEQNLNHDAMYWYRQDPGQGLRLIYYSQIVNDFQKGDIAEGYSVSREKKESFPLTVTSAQKNPTAFYLCASSVKRGQSNEQFFGPGTRLTVL.

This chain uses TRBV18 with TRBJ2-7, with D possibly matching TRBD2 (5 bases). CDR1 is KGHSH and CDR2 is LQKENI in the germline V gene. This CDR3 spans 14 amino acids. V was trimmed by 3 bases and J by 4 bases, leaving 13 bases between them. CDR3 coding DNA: TGTGCCAGCTCACCTTGGGGAGAGAGGTACGAGCAGTACTTC. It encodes CASSPWGERYEQYF.

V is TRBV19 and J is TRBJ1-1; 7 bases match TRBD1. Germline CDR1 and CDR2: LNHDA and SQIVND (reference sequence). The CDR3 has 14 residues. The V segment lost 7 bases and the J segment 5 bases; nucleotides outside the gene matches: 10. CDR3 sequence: CASTLQGRWTEAFF. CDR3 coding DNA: TGTGCCAGTACTCTACAGGGGAGGTGGACTGAAGCTTTCTTT.

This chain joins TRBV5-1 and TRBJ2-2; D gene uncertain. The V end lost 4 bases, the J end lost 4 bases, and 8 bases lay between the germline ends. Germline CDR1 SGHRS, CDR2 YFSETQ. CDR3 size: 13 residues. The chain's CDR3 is CASSRQSTGELFF. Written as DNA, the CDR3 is TGCGCCAGCAGCCGACAAAGCACCGGGGAGCTGTTTTTT.

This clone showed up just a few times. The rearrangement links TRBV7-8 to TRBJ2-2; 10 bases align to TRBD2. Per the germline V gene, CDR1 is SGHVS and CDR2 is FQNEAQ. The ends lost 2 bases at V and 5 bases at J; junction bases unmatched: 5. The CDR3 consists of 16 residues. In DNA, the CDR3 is TGTGCCAGCAGCTTAACTAGCGGGACTTATACCGGGGAGCTGTTTTTT. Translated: CASSLTSGTYTGELFF.

The CDR3 DNA sequence: TGCAGTGCTAGTGGACTTGGCTCCTACGAGCAGTACTTC. Its protein is CSASGLGSYEQYF. The chain joins TRBV20-1 to TRBJ2-7, with a weak D call TRBD2 (5 bases). Germline V gene data show CDR1 as DFQATT and CDR2 as SNEGSKA (reference sequence). Between the trimmed V and J ends, which lost 3 bases and 0 bases, there was a span of 9 bases. The CDR3 runs 13 residues.

CDR3 DNA sequence: TGTGCCAGCAGCCCTCGGACTAGCGGGTCTCCAAGGGAGCAGTTCTTC. This gives the protein CASSPRTSGSPREQFF. The gene calls are TRBV7-2 and TRBJ2-1; TRBD2 matches at 11 bases. Germline V lookup: CDR1 SGHTA, CDR2 FQGNSA. V shed 5 bases, J shed 10 bases, and the junction held 13 bases outside the gene matches. The length of the CDR3 is 16 residues.

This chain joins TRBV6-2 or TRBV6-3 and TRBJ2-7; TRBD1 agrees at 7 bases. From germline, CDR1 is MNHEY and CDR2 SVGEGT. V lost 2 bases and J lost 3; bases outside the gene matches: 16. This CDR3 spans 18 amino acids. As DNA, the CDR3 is TGTGCCAGCAGTTACCCCCGGGCGATAGGGGGCCCTCTCTACGAGCAGTACTTC. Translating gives CASSYPRAIGGPLYEQYF.

For the CDR3, the DNA is TGTGCCAGCAGCCAAGACTGGACGCGTTACAATGAGCAGTTCTTC. It translates to CASSQDWTRYNEQFF. The gene calls are TRBV3-1 (or the pseudogene TRBV3-2) and TRBJ2-1; D is unclear. V dropped 0 bases and J dropped 4 bases, with 10 bases sitting between them. The CDR3 length is 15 residues. In germline, CDR1 is LGHDT, CDR2 YNNKEL (reference sequence).

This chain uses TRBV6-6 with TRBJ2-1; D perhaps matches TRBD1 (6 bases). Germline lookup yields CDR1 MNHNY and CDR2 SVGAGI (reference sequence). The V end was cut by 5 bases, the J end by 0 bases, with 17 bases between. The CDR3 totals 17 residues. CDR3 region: CASSPTGRTVSYNEQFF. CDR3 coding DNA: TGTGCCAGCAGTCCGACCGGCAGGACAGTCTCCTACAATGAGCAGTTCTTC.